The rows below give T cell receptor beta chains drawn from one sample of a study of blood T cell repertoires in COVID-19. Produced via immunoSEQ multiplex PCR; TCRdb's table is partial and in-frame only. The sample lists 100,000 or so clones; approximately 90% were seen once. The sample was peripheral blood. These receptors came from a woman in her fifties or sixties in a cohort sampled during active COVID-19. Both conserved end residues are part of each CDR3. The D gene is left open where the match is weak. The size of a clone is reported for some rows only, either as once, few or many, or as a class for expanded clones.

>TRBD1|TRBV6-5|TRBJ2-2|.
CASSRGQDNTGELFF
TGTGCCAGCAGTCGCGGACAGGACAACACCGGGGAGCTGTTTTTT
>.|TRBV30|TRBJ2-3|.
CAWSVGGADTQYF
TGTGCCTGGAGTGTCGGAGGGGCAGATACGCAGTATTTT
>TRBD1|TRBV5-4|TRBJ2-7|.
CASRPGTGDYEQYF
TGTGCCAGCCGCCCGGGGACAGGTGACTACGAGCAGTACTTC
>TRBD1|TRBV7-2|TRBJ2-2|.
CASSLRWTGDLLVGELFF
TGTGCCAGCAGCCTACGGTGGACAGGGGACCTCTTGGTCGGGGAGCTGTTTTTT
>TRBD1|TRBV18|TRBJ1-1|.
CASSPETGGVEAFF
TGTGCCAGCTCACCTGAGACAGGGGGAGTGGAAGCTTTCTTT
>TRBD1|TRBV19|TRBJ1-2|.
CASSIGGQNYGYTF
TGTGCCAGTAGTATCGGGGGACAGAACTATGGCTACACCTTC
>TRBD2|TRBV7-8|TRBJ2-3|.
CASSLGGGDSRTQYF
TGTGCCAGCAGCTTAGGGGGGGGAGACAGTCGTACGCAGTATTTT
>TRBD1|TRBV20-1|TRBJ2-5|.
CSASARTGLQETQYF
TGCAGTGCTAGTGCCCGGACAGGGTTGCAAGAGACCCAGTACTTC
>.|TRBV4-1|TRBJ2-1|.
CASSQGQYGEQFF
TGCGCCAGCAGCCAAGGGCAGTATGGTGAGCAGTTCTTC
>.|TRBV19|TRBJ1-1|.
CASSRLTEAFF
TGTGCCAGTAGCAGACTCACTGAAGCTTTCTTT
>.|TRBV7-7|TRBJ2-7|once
CASSLPGSYEQYF
TGTGCTAGCAGCTTGCCAGGGTCCTACGAGCAGTACTTC
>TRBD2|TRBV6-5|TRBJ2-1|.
CASSYSFLAGYNEQFF
TGTGCCAGCAGTTACTCGTTCCTAGCGGGATACAATGAGCAGTTCTTC
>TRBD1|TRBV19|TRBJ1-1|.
CASSRGQGRSTEAFF
TGTGCCAGTAGTAGGGGACAGGGGAGGTCGACTGAAGCTTTCTTT
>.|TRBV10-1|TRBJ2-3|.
CASSTETDTQYF
TGCGCCAGCAGCACGGAGACAGATACGCAGTATTTT
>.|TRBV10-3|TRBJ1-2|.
CAISESEGHWGYTF
TGTGCCATCAGTGAGTCGGAGGGCCATTGGGGCTACACCTTC
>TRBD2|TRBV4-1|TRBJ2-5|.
CASSQEELAGAQETQYF
TGCGCCAGCAGCCAAGAGGAACTAGCGGGGGCCCAAGAGACCCAGTACTTC
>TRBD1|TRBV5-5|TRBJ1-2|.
CASSWGDRGYGYTF
TGTGCCAGCAGCTGGGGGGACAGGGGATATGGCTACACCTTC
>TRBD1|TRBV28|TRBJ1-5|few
CASRTGQGEPQHF
TGTGCCAGCAGAACGGGACAGGGCGAGCCCCAGCATTTT
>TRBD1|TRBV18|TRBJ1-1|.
CASSPRPGTGVGTEAFF
TGTGCCAGCTCACCCCGTCCCGGGACAGGGGTGGGAACTGAAGCTTTCTTT
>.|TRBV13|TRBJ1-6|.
CASSLSFGDSPLHF
TGTGCCAGCAGCTTATCCTTCGGGGATTCACCCCTCCACTTT
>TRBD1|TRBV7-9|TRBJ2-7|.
CASSATGGTGEQYF
TGTGCCAGCAGCGCGACAGGGGGCACCGGCGAGCAGTACTTC
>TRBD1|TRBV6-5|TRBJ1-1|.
CASRTTGGREAFF
TGTGCCAGCAGGACGACAGGGGGCCGTGAAGCTTTCTTT
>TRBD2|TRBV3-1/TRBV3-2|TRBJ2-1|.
CASSPSGISYNEQFF
TGTGCCAGCAGCCCCAGCGGGATCTCCTACAATGAGCAGTTCTTC
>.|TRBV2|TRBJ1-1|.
CASSDGGWSTEAFF
TGTGCCAGCAGTGATGGTGGGTGGAGTACTGAAGCTTTCTTT
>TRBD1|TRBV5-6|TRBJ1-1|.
CASSPRGYRGGTEAFF
TGTGCCAGCAGCCCTAGGGGGTACAGGGGTGGCACTGAAGCTTTCTTT
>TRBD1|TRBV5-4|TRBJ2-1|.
CASSAPAGGRYNEQFF
TGTGCCAGCAGCGCTCCCGCAGGGGGTCGTTACAATGAGCAGTTCTTC
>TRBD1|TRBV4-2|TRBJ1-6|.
CASSQTGTGGFYNSPLHF
TGTGCCAGCAGCCAAACCGGGACAGGGGGTTTCTATAATTCACCCCTCCACTTT
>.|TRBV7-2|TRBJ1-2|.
CASSFPGYGYTF
TGTGCCAGCAGCTTTCCAGGGTATGGCTACACCTTC
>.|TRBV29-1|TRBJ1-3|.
CSGTKQGSGNTIYF
TGCAGCGGAACTAAACAGGGATCTGGAAACACCATATATTTT